This is a list of T cell receptor beta chains from one sample in a study of blood T cell repertoires in COVID-19. Sequencing used immunoSEQ multiplex PCR; TCRdb keeps in-frame clones, though not all of them. The data contain roughly 190,000 clones, less than 90% of them seen just once; the ten biggest clones take up approximately 1.1%. The source material was peripheral blood. All receptors come from a man aged 25 to 45 with acute or convalescent COVID-19. Each CDR3 is given without its conserved first and last residue. Each record gives: V gene, J gene, CDR3 protein.

TRBV7-9	TRBJ2-3	ASSQEGTGGIDTQY
TRBV24-1	TRBJ1-2	ATSDGTASPYGYT
TRBV21-1	TRBJ1-5	ASSKTEDQPQH
TRBV6-1	TRBJ2-3	ASSETLAGGDTQY
TRBV5-1	TRBJ2-2	ASSPRLPGELF
TRBV12-3/TRBV12-4	TRBJ1-2	ASSLDTYGYT
TRBV18	TRBJ2-1	ASSPSARWDTEQF
TRBV28	TRBJ2-7	ASSRGQPFTD
TRBV28	TRBJ2-1	ASSFLLAGAHNEQF
TRBV24-1	TRBJ2-5	ATSEGQGVVEDQY
TRBV7-9	TRBJ1-6	ASRRQGGSYNSPLH
TRBV19	TRBJ1-5	ASSLPRGQPQH
TRBV28	TRBJ1-2	ASSPWGHQVDYGYT
TRBV5-1	TRBJ2-7	ASSSYDSAYEQY
TRBV28	TRBJ1-2	ASTRLDKRSYT
TRBV5-1	TRBJ1-2	ASSSDRGKDGYT
TRBV9	TRBJ2-5	ASSSTLARETQY
TRBV6-5	TRBJ2-7	ASSLTTSGRATQY
TRBV18	TRBJ2-3	ASSPIIRGPTNTQY
TRBV7-3	TRBJ2-3	ASSDGLAGDTQY
TRBV9	TRBJ2-7	ASSVGSGGTYEQY
TRBV7-3	TRBJ2-2	ASSLTASPPGELF
TRBV5-1	TRBJ1-1	ASSPPGFTEAF
TRBV9	TRBJ1-6	ASSVVHYVGFVGGVTSYNSPLH
TRBV19	TRBJ1-2	ARPQAPPEDYGYT
TRBV10-3	TRBJ2-7	AISEGQGMREQY
TRBV6-5	TRBJ1-6	ASRFQGAGNSPLH
TRBV3-1/TRBV3-2	TRBJ1-2	ASSPRVDFGYT
TRBV7-2	TRBJ1-1	ASSLGRVDTEAF
TRBV28	TRBJ1-6	ASSTLSGGNKPLH
TRBV7-2	TRBJ1-2	ASSLDRGGYGYT
TRBV7-9	TRBJ2-7	ASSFGSGVYEQY
TRBV6-5	TRBJ2-1	ASSVFASGGNEQF
TRBV5-8	TRBJ2-5	ASSLRDRKETQY
TRBV3-1/TRBV3-2	TRBJ1-3	ASSQGGGGNTIY
TRBV25-1	TRBJ1-2	ASSAGPGGAGYT
TRBV14	TRBJ2-5	ASSPPRLAGVETQY
TRBV7-8	TRBJ1-6	ASSLDRNSPLH
TRBV2	TRBJ2-2	ASIPRLAGGTGELF
TRBV19	TRBJ1-5	ASSKDSTFLPQH
TRBV2	TRBJ2-2	ASRKGQGITGELF
TRBV6-5	TRBJ2-7	ASRTREGVGEQY